This T cell receptor beta chain is drawn from a study of blood T cell repertoires in COVID-19. Study-level information: Samples taken during acute and convalescent COVID-19 were collected in the United States, Italy and Spain.

Participant reports of clinical history set cohort assignment. Recovery meant two consecutive negative NP/OP PCR tests, professional clearance, or resolved symptoms. Deletions cut 3 bases from V and 4 bases from J, with 10 bases between. CDR3 length equals 14 residues. The germline V gene has CDR1 LNHDA and CDR2 SQIVND (reference sequence). Original processing methods: Estimated nucleated cell counts came from reference gene primer amplification. Sequenced by immunoSEQ multiplex PCR; TCRdb stores in-frame clones only, minus some. That table furnishes V, J and clone size, whereas the DNA furnished D and trimming. The sample records some 300,000 clones, roughly 87% being singletons.

The receptor was isolated from a woman aged 25 to 39 who had recovered from COVID-19. J is TRBJ1-3 and V is TRBV19, with unresolved D. Source material: PBMCs or T cells enriched from blood (not recorded which). The CDR3 spells CASSIGPQGNTIYF. The CDR3 DNA reads TGTGCCAGTAGTATCGGTCCTCAAGGAAACACCATATATTTT.